This paragraph reports one T cell receptor beta chain. No antigen is known for it. This CDR3 has 11 amino acids. The germline V gene encodes CDR1 DFQATT and CDR2 SNEGSKA (reference sequence). V was trimmed by 2 bases and J by 8 bases, leaving 6 bases between them. TCRdb reprocessed the reads via MiXCR and lists one record per CDR3 protein. The sample has some 220,000 distinct CDR3 sequences, 6.5% seen once; the top ten hold about 6%. This record belongs to a study of T cell repertoires in cytomegalovirus infection. As for the study in general: CMV infection together with matching HLA type was indicated by public TCR beta signatures.

Study conclusions and caveats: It was HLA-C-restricted CMV-specific TCR beta clonotypes that dominated the response ex vivo. CMV carriers having the relevant HLA were flagged by cumulative public TCR beta family frequency.

The sample consisted of PBMCs. The clonotype comes from a human donor in good health (CMV status not recorded). Some clones in this sample may be carry-over from other donors' samples. This rearrangement joins TRBV20-1 to TRBJ1-4; D ambiguous. The CDR3 protein is CSARTEEKLFF. CDR3 coding DNA: TGCAGTGCTAGAACGGAAGAAAAACTGTTTTTT.